The entry below describes one T cell receptor beta chain. This sample stems from a study of blood T cell repertoires in COVID-19. Study context: Specimens from acute and convalescent COVID-19 originated in the United States, Italy and Spain.

The CDR3 totals 14 residues. CDR1 and CDR2 from the germline V gene are SEHNR and FQNEAQ (reference sequence). The trim removed 3 bases at V and 6 bases at J, leaving 4 bases unmatched. Enrolled during active infection, Seattle patients were then followed longitudinally. Per the original methods: Amplified reference gene primers provided the basis for estimating nucleated cell counts. The table came from immunoSEQ multiplex PCR; TCRdb's copy has only in-frame clones and leaves some out. V, J and clone size derive from that table, while D and trimming were established from the DNA sequence. Here the sample spans under 250,000 clones, more than 70% being singletons.

This chain connects TRBV7-9 to TRBJ2-1; 8 nucleotides line up with TRBD1. This sequence was found in a man aged 50-60 years with COVID-19, enrolled during active disease. The specimen was peripheral blood. CDR3 region: CASSFRTGFNEQFF. The CDR3 DNA is TGTGCCAGCAGCTTTAGGACAGGGTTCAATGAGCAGTTCTTC.